This paragraph covers one T cell receptor beta chain sequence. What it recognizes is unknown. Each TRB amplification used about 220-500 ng of genomic DNA from blood. This specimen comes from a study of T and B cells in COVID-19 patients. Across the study: Peripheral blood came from COVID-19 patients with active infection or after recovery. Comorbidities linked to unfavorable COVID-19 outcome were present in about 90% of the roughly 20 active-infection patients. General study results and limits: The recovered cohort had roughly 2,200 exclusive TCR clusters, including around 34 low generation probability clusters. Highly clonal in active COVID-19, TRB repertoires exceeded healthy-donor diversity and richness at recovery.

Multiplex PCR with BIOMED2 TRB-A/B primer pools amplified TRB rearrangements. TCRdb reanalysed the multiplex PCR reads using MiXCR and keeps one entry per CDR3 protein. There are around 20,000 distinct CDR3 sequences in the sample; around 30% occur only once, and approximately 3% lies in the top ten. V lost 5 bases and J lost 0, with 5 bases in between. This CDR3 has 14 residues. Per germline, CDR1 SGHAT and CDR2 FQNNGV. This chain uses TRBV11-2 with TRBJ1-6; D is undetermined. Sequencing was carried out using blood. The source is a human donor who had recovered from COVID-19. The CDR3: CASSGSSYNSPLHF. CDR3 bases: TGTGCCAGCAGCGGATCCTCCTATAATTCACCCCTCCACTTT.